Presented here are 12 T cell receptor beta chains from one specimen sequenced in a study of tissue T cells after allogeneic stem cell transplantation. Clones were read by immunoSEQ multiplex PCR, and TCRdb kept only the in-frame ones, dropping some. The sample consists of 20,000 to 25,000 clones, 69% of them appearing once. The sequenced material came from blood. These receptors were taken from a female BALB/c mouse in good health. Mice of this strain are of MHC haplotype H2-d.

As for this clone: Germline and genes here are mouse. With the read ending 1 residue before the CDR3 end, the germline J gene is used to fill in that end. The V call is TRBV19, the J call TRBJ2-3, with 9 bases fitting TRBD1. CDR1 FNHDT and CDR2 SITEND come from the germline V gene (reference sequence). The J segment lost 5 bases and the V segment lost 4 bases, leaving 5 bases of the junction unmatched. The CDR3 loop spans 14 amino acids. The sequenced part of the CDR3 DNA is TGTGCCAGCAGTTTCACAGGGGGCGTAGAAACGCTGTAT. Its protein product is CASSFTGGVETLY. Given in full, the CDR3 is CASSFTGGVETLYF.

About this clone: Gene names are the mouse ones. The read finishes 1 residue shy of the CDR3 end, and the germline J gene is used to complete it. The chain combines TRBV29 with TRBJ1-4; D uncertain. The ends were cut back, 2 bases at V and 0 bases at J, with 7 bases in the middle. The CDR3 has 15 residues. Germline CDR1 reads MSHET; CDR2 reads SYDVDS. CDR3 DNA, as far as it was read: TGTGCTAGCAGTTTACGTCAGATTTCCAACGAAAGATTATTT. Its protein product is CASSLRQISNERLF. The entire CDR3 reads CASSLRQISNERLFF.

As for this clone: Genes here carry mouse names. The sequenced fragment ends 1 residue before the CDR3 boundary, so the rest is inferred from the germline J gene. The chain carries TRBV13-1 and TRBJ1-6; D is undetermined. TRBJ1-6 is an ORF for which the function is uncertain. This CDR3 comprises 13 residues. The germline V and J ends were trimmed by 3 bases and 3 bases, with 4 bases remaining between them. Germline-derived CDR1 and CDR2 are NSHNY and SYGAGN. Here the CDR3 reads CASSVNYNSPLYF. Partial CDR3 DNA: TGTGCCAGCAGTGTTAACTATAATTCGCCCCTCTAC.

A few counts support this clone. Gene names follow the mouse nomenclature. The CDR3 end is not reached by the read, which stops 1 residue before it; the germline J gene fills it in. The chain uses TRBV13-1 and TRBJ2-7, with 10 bases matching TRBD2. The CDR3 length is 15 residues. Germline assignment: CDR1 NSHNY and CDR2 SYGAGN. V lost 1 base, J lost 4 bases, and 5 bases stayed unmatched. The sequenced CDR3 bases are TGTGCCAGCAGTGATATGGACTGGGGGAATTATGAACAGTAC. Its protein product is CASSDMDWGNYEQY. From start to end, the CDR3 is CASSDMDWGNYEQYF.

A word on this clone: Mouse names are used for the genes. The observed sequence ends 1 residue before the CDR3 terminus, with the missing tail filled in from the germline J gene. The chain is built from TRBV16 and TRBJ1-4; possible D gene TRBD1, 6 bases. CDR1 SGHSA and CDR2 FRNQAP come from the germline V gene. This CDR3 spans 12 amino acids. The V end lost 9 bases, the J end lost 4 bases, and 9 bases lay between the germline ends. CDR3 in amino acids: CARPQGNERLFF. The sequenced part of the CDR3 DNA is TGTGCAAGACCACAGGGCAACGAAAGATTATTT.

A word on this clone: Gene names are mouse gene names. The read terminates 1 residue ahead of where the CDR3 ends, so the germline J gene completes it. The chain links TRBV20 to TRBJ2-2, with D perhaps TRBD1 or TRBD2 (5 bases each). From germline, CDR1 is GFQATS and CDR2 STVNSAI. Trimming removed 3 bases from V and 0 bases from J, with 11 bases in between. The CDR3 is 15 amino acids. The CDR3 DNA, read in part, is TGTGGTGCTAGAGGGGCTGGGCCAAACACCGGGCAGCTCTAC. Translation: CGARGAGPNTGQLY. In full, the CDR3 is CGARGAGPNTGQLYF.

For this clone: Germline and genes here are mouse. The CDR3 is cut off 1 residue early in the read; its end comes from the germline J gene. The chain couples TRBV13-3 to TRBJ2-5; 9 bases line up with TRBD2. Germline CDR1 and CDR2: NNHDY and SYVADS. There are 15 residues in the CDR3. The J segment lost 2 bases and the V segment lost 1 base, leaving 2 bases of the junction unmatched. The sequenced CDR3 bases are TGTGCCAGCAGTGATCGCTGGGGGGGCCAAGACACCCAGTAC. As protein: CASSDRWGGQDTQY. The CDR3 reads in full as CASSDRWGGQDTQYF.

This clone was observed a few times. Mouse names are used for the genes. The missing CDR3 end, 1 residue past where the read stops, is filled in from the germline J gene. The chain employs TRBV5 and TRBJ2-7, with 11 bases fitting TRBD2. CDR3 length: 15 residues. The ends lost 4 bases at V and 2 bases at J; junction bases unmatched: 4. From germline, CDR1 is LGHNA and CDR2 YNLKQL (reference sequence). CDR3 bases read: TGTGCCAGCAGCCCGGGGACTGGGGGCACCTATGAACAGTAC. Residues: CASSPGTGGTYEQY. The entire CDR3 sequence reads CASSPGTGGTYEQYF.

Worth noting for this clone: Here the gene names and germline are mouse. CDR3 loop: CASSIRTIYNSPLYF. The sequenced part of the CDR3 DNA is TGTGCCAGCAGTATTCGGACAATCTATAATTCGCCCCTCTAC. The rearrangement joins TRBV19 to TRBJ1-6, with D possibly matching TRBD1 (5 bases). The CDR3 end falls 1 residue outside the read, so it is completed with the germline J gene. TRBJ1-6 is assigned to the ORF class and has an uncertain function. Germline assignment: CDR1 FNHDT and CDR2 SITEND (reference sequence). V lost 2 bases and J lost 3, with 9 bases in between. The CDR3 has 15 amino acids.

Concerning this clone itself: Gene names follow the mouse nomenclature. Incomplete CDR3 DNA: TGCACCTGCAGTGCAGACCGCAGGAGTCAAAACACCTTGTAC. It encodes CTCSADRRSQNTLY. The full-length CDR3 reads as CTCSADRRSQNTLYF. The V gene is TRBV1, the J gene TRBJ2-4; D call uncertain. Read sequence stops 1 residue before the CDR3 end, and the germline J gene provides the missing end. V gave up 0 bases and J gave up 0 bases, with 7 bases separating them. The length of the CDR3 is 15 residues. Germline V gene data show CDR1 as NSQYPW and CDR2 as LRSPGD (reference sequence). The full variable domain, its missing parts supplied by reference TRBV1 and TRBJ2-4, is VTLLEQNPRWRLVPRGQAVNLRCILKNSQYPWMSWYQQDLQKQLQWLFTLRSPGDKEVKSLPGADYLATRVTDTELRLQVANMSQGRTLYCTCSADRRSQNTLYFGAGTRLSVL.

For this clone: All gene names here are mouse names. The observed sequence ends 1 residue before the CDR3 terminus, with the missing tail filled in from the germline J gene. The chain carries TRBV19 and TRBJ2-7, with D maybe TRBD2 (6 bases). The CDR3 has 13 residues. Germline assignment: CDR1 FNHDT and CDR2 SITEND (reference sequence). V was clipped by 6 bases and J by 0 bases, with 10 bases between them. CDR3 DNA, as far as it was read: TGTGCCAGCACTCTGGGGTACTCCTATGAACAGTAC. Protein sequence: CASTLGYSYEQY. The entire CDR3 protein reads CASTLGYSYEQYF.

Notes on this clone: The listed genes are named as in mouse. Read data end 1 residue before the CDR3 end; the end is taken from the germline J gene. This sequence joins TRBV13-2 and TRBJ2-1; D may match TRBD1 or TRBD2 (7 bases each). Trimming removed 3 bases at V and 7 bases at J, with 11 bases between. Germline lookup yields CDR1 NNHNN and CDR2 SYGAGS (reference sequence). This CDR3 has 13 amino acids. CDR3 bases read: TGTGCCAGCGGTGCCCAGGGGGGGGCTGAGCAGTTC. Its translation: CASGAQGGAEQF. The full CDR3 reads CASGAQGGAEQFF.